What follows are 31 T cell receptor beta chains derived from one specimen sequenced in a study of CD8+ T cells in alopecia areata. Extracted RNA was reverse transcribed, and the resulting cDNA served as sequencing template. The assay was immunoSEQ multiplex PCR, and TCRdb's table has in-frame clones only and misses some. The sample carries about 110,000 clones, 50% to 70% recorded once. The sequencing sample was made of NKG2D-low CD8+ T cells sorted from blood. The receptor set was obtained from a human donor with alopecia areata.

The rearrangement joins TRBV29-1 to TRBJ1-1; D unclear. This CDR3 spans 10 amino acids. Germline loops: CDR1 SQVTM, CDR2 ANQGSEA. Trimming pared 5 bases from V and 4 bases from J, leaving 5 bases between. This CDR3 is CSVITTEAFF. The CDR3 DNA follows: TGCAGCGTTATCACCACTGAAGCTTTCTTT.

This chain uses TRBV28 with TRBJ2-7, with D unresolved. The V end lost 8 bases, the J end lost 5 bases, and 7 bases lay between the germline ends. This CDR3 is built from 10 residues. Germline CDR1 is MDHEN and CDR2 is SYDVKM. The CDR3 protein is CASGLNEQYF. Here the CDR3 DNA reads TGTGCCAGCGGCCTCAACGAGCAGTACTTC.

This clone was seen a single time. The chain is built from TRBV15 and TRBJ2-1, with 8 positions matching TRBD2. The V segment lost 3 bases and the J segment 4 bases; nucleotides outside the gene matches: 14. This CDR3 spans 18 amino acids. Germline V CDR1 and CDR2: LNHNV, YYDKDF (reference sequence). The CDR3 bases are TGTGCCACCAGCAGCCACCGAGCGGGAGACCGGGTTTACAATGAGCAGTTCTTC. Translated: CATSSHRAGDRVYNEQFF.

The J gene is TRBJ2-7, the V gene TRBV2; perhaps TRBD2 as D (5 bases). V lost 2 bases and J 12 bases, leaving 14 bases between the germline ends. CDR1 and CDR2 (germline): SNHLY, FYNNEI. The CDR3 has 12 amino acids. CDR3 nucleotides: TGTGCCAGCAGTGAACGGGAAGAAGAGACGTACTTC. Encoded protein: CASSEREEETYF.

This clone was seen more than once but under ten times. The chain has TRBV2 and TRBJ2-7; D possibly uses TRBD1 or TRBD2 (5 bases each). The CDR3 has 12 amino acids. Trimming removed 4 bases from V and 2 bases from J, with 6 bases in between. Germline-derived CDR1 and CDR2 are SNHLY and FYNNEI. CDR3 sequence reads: CASSGGTYEQYF. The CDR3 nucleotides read TGTGCCAGCAGTGGGGGGACCTACGAGCAGTACTTC.

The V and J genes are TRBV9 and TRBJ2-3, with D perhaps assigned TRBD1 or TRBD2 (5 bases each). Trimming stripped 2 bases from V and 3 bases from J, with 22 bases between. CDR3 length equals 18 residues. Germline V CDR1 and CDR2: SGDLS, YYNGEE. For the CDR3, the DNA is TGTGCCAGCAGCGTCGATCAGGTGGGGGAAGTCGGGACAGATACGCAGTATTTT. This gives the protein CASSVDQVGEVGTDTQYF.

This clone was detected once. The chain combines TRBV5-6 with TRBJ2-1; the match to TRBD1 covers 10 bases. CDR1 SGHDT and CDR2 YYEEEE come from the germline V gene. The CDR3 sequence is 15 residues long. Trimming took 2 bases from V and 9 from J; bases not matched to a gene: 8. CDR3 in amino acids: CASSFGQGEPSEQFF. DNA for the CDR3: TGTGCCAGCAGCTTTGGACAGGGGGAACCCAGTGAGCAGTTCTTC.

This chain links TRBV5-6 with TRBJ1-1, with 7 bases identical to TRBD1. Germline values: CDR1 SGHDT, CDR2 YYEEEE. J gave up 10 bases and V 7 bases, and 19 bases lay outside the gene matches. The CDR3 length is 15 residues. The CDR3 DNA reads TGTGCCAGCCATAGAGGGCCTGACAGGGTATATGCAGCTTTCTTT. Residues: CASHRGPDRVYAAFF.

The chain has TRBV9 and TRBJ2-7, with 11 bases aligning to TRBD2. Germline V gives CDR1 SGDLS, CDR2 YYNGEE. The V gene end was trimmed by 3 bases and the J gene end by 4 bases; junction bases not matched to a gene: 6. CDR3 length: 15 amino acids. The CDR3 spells CASSARGLAEYEQYF. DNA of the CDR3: TGTGCCAGCAGCGCACGGGGACTAGCGGAATACGAGCAGTACTTC.

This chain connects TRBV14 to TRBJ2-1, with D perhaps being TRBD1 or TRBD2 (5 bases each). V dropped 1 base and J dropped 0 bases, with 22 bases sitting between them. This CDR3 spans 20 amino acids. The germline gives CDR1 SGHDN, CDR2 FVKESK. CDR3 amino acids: CASSQVEGTYDESSYNEQFF. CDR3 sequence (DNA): TGTGCCAGCAGCCAAGTAGAAGGGACCTATGATGAGAGCTCCTACAATGAGCAGTTCTTC.

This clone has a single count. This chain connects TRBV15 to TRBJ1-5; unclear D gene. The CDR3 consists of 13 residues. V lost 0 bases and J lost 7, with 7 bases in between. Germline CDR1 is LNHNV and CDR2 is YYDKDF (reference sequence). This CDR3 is CATSRDLGQPQHF. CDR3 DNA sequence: TGTGCCACCAGCAGAGATCTCGGCCAGCCCCAGCATTTT.

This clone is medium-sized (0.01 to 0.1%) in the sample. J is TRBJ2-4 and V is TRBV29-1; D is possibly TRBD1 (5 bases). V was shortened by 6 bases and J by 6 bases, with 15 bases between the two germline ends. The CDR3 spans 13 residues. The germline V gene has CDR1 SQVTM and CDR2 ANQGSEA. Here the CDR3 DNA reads TGCAGCGTGGAACAGGAAAAGGGAAACATTCAGTACTTC. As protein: CSVEQEKGNIQYF.

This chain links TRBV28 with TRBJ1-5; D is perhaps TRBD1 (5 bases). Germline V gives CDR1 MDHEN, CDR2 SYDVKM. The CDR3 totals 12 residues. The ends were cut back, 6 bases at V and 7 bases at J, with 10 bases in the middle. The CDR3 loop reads CASSQGGQPQHF. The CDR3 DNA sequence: TGTGCCAGCAGCCAGGGAGGCCAGCCCCAGCATTTT.

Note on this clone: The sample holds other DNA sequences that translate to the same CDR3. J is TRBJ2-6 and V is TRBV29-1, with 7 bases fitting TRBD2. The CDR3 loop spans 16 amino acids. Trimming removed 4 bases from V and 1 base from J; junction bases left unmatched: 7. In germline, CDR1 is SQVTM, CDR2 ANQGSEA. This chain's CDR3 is CSVAGREGSGANVLTF. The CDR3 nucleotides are TGCAGCGTTGCCGGTAGGGAGGGTTCTGGGGCCAACGTCCTGACTTTC.

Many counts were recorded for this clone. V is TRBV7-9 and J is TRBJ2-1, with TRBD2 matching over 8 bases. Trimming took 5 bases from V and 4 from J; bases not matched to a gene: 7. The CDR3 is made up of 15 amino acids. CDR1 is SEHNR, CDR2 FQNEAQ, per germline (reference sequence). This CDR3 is CASSPETSDYNEQFF. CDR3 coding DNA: TGTGCCAGCAGCCCCGAGACTAGCGATTACAATGAGCAGTTCTTC.

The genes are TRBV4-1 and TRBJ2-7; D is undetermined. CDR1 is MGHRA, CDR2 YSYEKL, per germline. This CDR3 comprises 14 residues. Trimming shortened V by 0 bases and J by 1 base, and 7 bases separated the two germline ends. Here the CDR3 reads CASSQEKLSYEQYF. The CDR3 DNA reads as TGCGCCAGCAGCCAAGAAAAGCTATCCTACGAGCAGTACTTC.

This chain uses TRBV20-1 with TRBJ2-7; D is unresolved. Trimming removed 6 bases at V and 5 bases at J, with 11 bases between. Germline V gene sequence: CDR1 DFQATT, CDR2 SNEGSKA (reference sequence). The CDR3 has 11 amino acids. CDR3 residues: CSASRLHEQYF. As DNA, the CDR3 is TGCAGTGCCTCCAGGCTCCACGAGCAGTACTTC.

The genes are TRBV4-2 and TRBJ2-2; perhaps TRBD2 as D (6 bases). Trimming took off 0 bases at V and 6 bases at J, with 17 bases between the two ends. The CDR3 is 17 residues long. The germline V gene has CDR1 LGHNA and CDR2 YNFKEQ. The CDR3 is CASSQDWSREWSGELFF. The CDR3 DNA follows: TGTGCCAGCAGCCAAGATTGGTCGCGGGAATGGTCCGGGGAGCTGTTTTTT.

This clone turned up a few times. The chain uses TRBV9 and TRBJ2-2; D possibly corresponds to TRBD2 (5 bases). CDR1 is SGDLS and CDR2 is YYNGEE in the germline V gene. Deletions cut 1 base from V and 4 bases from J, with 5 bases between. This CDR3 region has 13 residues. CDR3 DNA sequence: TGTGCCAGCAGCGTACGGGGCACCGGGGAGCTGTTTTTT. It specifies CASSVRGTGELFF.

This chain's CDR3 is CASGSQDRDYEQFF. Written as DNA, the CDR3 is TGTGCTAGTGGTTCGCAGGACAGGGATTATGAGCAGTTCTTC. This sequence joins TRBV12-5 and TRBJ2-1; TRBD1 matches 8 bases. The V gene end was trimmed by 4 bases and the J gene end by 8 bases; junction bases not matched to a gene: 7. The CDR3 spans 14 residues. Germline CDR1 and CDR2: LGHNT and FRNRAP.

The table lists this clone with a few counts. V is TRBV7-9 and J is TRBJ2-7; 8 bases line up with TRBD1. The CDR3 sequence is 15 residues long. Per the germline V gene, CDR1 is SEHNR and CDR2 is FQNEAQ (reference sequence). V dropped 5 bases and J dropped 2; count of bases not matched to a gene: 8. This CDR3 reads CASSKPDREAYEQYF. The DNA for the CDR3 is TGTGCCAGCAGCAAACCGGACAGGGAGGCCTACGAGCAGTACTTC.

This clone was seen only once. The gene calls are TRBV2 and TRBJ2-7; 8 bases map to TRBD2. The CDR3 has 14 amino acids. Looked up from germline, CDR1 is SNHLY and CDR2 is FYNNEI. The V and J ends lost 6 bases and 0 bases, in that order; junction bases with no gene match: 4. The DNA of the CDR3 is TGTGCCAGCAGATTGGGACTAGACTCCTACGAGCAGTACTTC. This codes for CASRLGLDSYEQYF.

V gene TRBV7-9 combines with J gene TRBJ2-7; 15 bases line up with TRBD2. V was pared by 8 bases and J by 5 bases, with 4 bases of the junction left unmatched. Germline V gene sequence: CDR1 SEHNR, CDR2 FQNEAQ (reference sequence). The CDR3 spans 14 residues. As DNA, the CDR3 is TGTGCCAGCGGACTAGCGGGAGGGCGGGACGAGCAGTACTTC. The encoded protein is CASGLAGGRDEQYF.

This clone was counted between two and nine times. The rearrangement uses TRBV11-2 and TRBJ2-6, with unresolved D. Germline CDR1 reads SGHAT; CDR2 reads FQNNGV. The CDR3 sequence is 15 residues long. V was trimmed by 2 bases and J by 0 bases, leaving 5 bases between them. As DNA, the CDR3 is TGTGCCAGCAGCTTATTTGACTCTGGGGCCAACGTCCTGACTTTC. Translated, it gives CASSLFDSGANVLTF.

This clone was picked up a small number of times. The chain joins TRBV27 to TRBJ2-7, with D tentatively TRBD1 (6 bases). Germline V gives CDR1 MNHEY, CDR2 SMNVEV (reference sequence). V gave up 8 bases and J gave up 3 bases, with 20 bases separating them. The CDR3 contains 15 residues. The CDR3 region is CASHPKEQGVYEQYF. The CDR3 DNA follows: TGTGCCAGCCATCCCAAGGAACAGGGTGTCTACGAGCAGTACTTC.

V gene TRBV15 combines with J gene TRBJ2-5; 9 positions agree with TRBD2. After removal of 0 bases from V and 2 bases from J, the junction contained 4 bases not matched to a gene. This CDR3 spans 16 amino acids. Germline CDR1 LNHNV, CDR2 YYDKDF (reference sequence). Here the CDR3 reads CATSRETSGTQETQYF. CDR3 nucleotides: TGTGCCACCAGCAGAGAGACTAGCGGAACTCAAGAGACCCAGTACTTC. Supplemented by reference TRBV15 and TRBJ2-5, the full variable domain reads DAMVIQNPRYQVTQFGKPVTLSCSQTLNHNVMYWYQQKSSQAPKLLFHYYDKDFNNEADTPDNFQSRRPNTSFCFLDIRSPGLGDTAMYLCATSRETSGTQETQYFGPGTRLLVL.

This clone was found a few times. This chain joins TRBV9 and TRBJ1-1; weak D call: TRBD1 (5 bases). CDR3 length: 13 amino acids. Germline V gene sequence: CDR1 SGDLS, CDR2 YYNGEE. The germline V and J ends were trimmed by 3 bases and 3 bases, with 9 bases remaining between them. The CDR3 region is CASSAPQDTEAFF. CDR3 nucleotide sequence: TGTGCCAGCAGCGCCCCACAGGACACTGAAGCTTTCTTT.

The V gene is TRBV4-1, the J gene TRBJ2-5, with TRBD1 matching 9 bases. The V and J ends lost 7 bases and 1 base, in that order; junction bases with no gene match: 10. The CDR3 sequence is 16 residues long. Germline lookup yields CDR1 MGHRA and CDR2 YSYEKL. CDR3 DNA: TGCGCCAGCACCATAGGACAGGGGCTGATCCAAGAGACCCAGTACTTC. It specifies CASTIGQGLIQETQYF.

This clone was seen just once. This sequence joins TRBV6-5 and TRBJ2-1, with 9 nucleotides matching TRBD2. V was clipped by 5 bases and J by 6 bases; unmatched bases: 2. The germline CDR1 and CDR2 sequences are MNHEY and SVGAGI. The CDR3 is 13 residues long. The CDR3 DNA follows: TGTGCCAGCAGTCTAGCGGGGCTCAATGAGCAGTTCTTC. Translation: CASSLAGLNEQFF.

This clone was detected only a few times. CDR3 residues: CASRVVGTGYYEQYF. In DNA, the CDR3 is TGTGCCAGCCGGGTCGTGGGGACAGGGTACTACGAGCAGTACTTC. This rearrangement joins TRBV11-2 to TRBJ2-7; TRBD1 aligns across 9 bases. The CDR3 length is 15 residues. Germline assignment: CDR1 SGHAT and CDR2 FQNNGV. With V trimmed by 8 bases and J by 3 bases, 11 bases remained unmatched.

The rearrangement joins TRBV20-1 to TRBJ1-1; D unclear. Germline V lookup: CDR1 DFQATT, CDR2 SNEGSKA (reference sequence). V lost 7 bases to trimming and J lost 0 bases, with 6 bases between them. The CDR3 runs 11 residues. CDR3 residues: CSVPMNTEAFF. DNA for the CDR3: TGCAGTGTTCCGATGAACACTGAAGCTTTCTTT.